The rows below give T cell receptor beta chains drawn from one sample of a study of cytomegalovirus exposure and HLA in healthy donors. Data came from immunoSEQ multiplex PCR; TCRdb stores just in-frame clones and leaves some out. The sample shows some 110,000 clones, around 69% of them seen only once. Sequencing used PBMCs. Receptor source: a man between 45 and 60 years old in good health and CMV-seropositive. CDR3s include the opening cysteine and the closing phenylalanine or tryptophan. The order of the fields is CDR3 DNA, CDR3 protein, J gene, V gene, clone size, D gene. D genes are given only for firm matches. Clone size is not always given. Where it is, it says once, few, many or a class for expanded clones.

CDR3 DNA: TGTGCCACCCTCGACAGGGACTCCTACGAGCAGTACTTC
CDR3 protein: CATLDRDSYEQYF
J gene: TRBJ2-7
V gene: TRBV7-8
clone size: .
D gene: TRBD1

CDR3 DNA: TGTGCCAGCAGCGTGACAGGGTCTTACGGGGATACGCAGTATTTT
CDR3 protein: CASSVTGSYGDTQYF
J gene: TRBJ2-3
V gene: TRBV9
clone size: once
D gene: TRBD1

CDR3 DNA: TGTGCCAGCAGCTTAAACATTCTCCCGAACACCGGGGAGCTGTTTTTT
CDR3 protein: CASSLNILPNTGELFF
J gene: TRBJ2-2
V gene: TRBV7-9
clone size: .
D gene: .

CDR3 DNA: TGCGCCAGCAGCTTGGACAGCTTTTATGGCTACACCTTC
CDR3 protein: CASSLDSFYGYTF
J gene: TRBJ1-2
V gene: TRBV5-1
clone size: .
D gene: .

CDR3 DNA: TGCGCCAGCAGCATAAAACTACACGGAGACGAAAAACTGTTTTTT
CDR3 protein: CASSIKLHGDEKLFF
J gene: TRBJ1-4
V gene: TRBV5-1
clone size: few
D gene: .

CDR3 DNA: TGTGCCAGCAGCGACGGACAGGGCCATGAGCAGTTCTTC
CDR3 protein: CASSDGQGHEQFF
J gene: TRBJ2-1
V gene: TRBV6-5
clone size: once
D gene: TRBD1

CDR3 DNA: TGTGCCAGCAGTTTTACAGGGGATTACACTGAAGCTTTCTTT
CDR3 protein: CASSFTGDYTEAFF
J gene: TRBJ1-1
V gene: TRBV27
clone size: .
D gene: TRBD1

CDR3 DNA: TGTGCCAGCTCACTTCGGACAGTCTACATGAACACTGAAGCTTTCTTT
CDR3 protein: CASSLRTVYMNTEAFF
J gene: TRBJ1-1
V gene: TRBV18
clone size: .
D gene: .

CDR3 DNA: TGTGCCAGCAGTAGAGGGACAGGGGGCCAGCCCCAGCATTTT
CDR3 protein: CASSRGTGGQPQHF
J gene: TRBJ1-5
V gene: TRBV6-6
clone size: .
D gene: TRBD1

CDR3 DNA: TGTGCCAGCAGGTGGGACTCCTACGAGCAGTACTTC
CDR3 protein: CASRWDSYEQYF
J gene: TRBJ2-7
V gene: TRBV5-4
clone size: .
D gene: .

CDR3 DNA: TGTGCCAGCACCCCGCACCGTCCGGGACAGGCCCAAGAGCAGTACTTC
CDR3 protein: CASTPHRPGQAQEQYF
J gene: TRBJ2-7
V gene: TRBV27
clone size: few
D gene: TRBD1

CDR3 DNA: TGTGCCAGCAGTCCGGCGGGGGCGCCGGTAGGAGAGCAGTTCTTC
CDR3 protein: CASSPAGAPVGEQFF
J gene: TRBJ2-1
V gene: TRBV27
clone size: few
D gene: .

CDR3 DNA: TGCGCCAGCAGCGCGGGACTAGCGGGAACCTACGAGCAGTACTTC
CDR3 protein: CASSAGLAGTYEQYF
J gene: TRBJ2-7
V gene: TRBV5-1
clone size: once
D gene: TRBD2

CDR3 DNA: TGTGCCAGTAGGGGACTAGCGGGATACAATGAGCAGTTCTTC
CDR3 protein: CASRGLAGYNEQFF
J gene: TRBJ2-1
V gene: TRBV19
clone size: .
D gene: TRBD2

CDR3 DNA: TGTGCCACCAGCAGAACCCCCGGCAGGTTAACCTACGAGCAGTACTTC
CDR3 protein: CATSRTPGRLTYEQYF
J gene: TRBJ2-7
V gene: TRBV15
clone size: .
D gene: .

CDR3 DNA: TGTGCCAGCAGTCAAACAACAGGGGAGACTAATGAAAAACTGTTTTTT
CDR3 protein: CASSQTTGETNEKLFF
J gene: TRBJ1-4
V gene: TRBV28
clone size: .
D gene: TRBD1

CDR3 DNA: TGCGCCAGCAGTGAGCAGTCAGGGAAATACGAGCAGTACTTC
CDR3 protein: CASSEQSGKYEQYF
J gene: TRBJ2-7
V gene: TRBV10-1
clone size: once
D gene: .

CDR3 DNA: TGTGCCACCAGCAAATGGACAGGCGGATACAATGAGCAGTTCTTC
CDR3 protein: CATSKWTGGYNEQFF
J gene: TRBJ2-1
V gene: TRBV15
clone size: few
D gene: TRBD1

CDR3 DNA: TGTGCCAGCAGCTTAGAAGGGACTAACAATGAGCAGTTCTTC
CDR3 protein: CASSLEGTNNEQFF
J gene: TRBJ2-1
V gene: TRBV11-2
clone size: .
D gene: TRBD2

CDR3 DNA: TGTGCCAGCAGGGGACAGGTTGGGGCTGAAGCTTTCTTT
CDR3 protein: CASRGQVGAEAFF
J gene: TRBJ1-1
V gene: TRBV2
clone size: .
D gene: TRBD1

CDR3 DNA: TGCAGCGTGGGGGCCCGGACTAGCGGGAGGGCCTCCTACGAGCAGTACTTC
CDR3 protein: CSVGARTSGRASYEQYF
J gene: TRBJ2-7
V gene: TRBV29-1
clone size: .
D gene: TRBD2

CDR3 DNA: TGTGCCAGCAGTCATGGCGGATACGAGCAGTACTTC
CDR3 protein: CASSHGGYEQYF
J gene: TRBJ2-7
V gene: TRBV27
clone size: .
D gene: .

CDR3 DNA: TGTGCCAGCAGCGCCCCGGGACTAGCGCGCTCCTACGAGCAGTACTTC
CDR3 protein: CASSAPGLARSYEQYF
J gene: TRBJ2-7
V gene: TRBV2
clone size: .
D gene: TRBD2

CDR3 DNA: TGCGCCAGCAGCTCAGCTAGAACAGGGGGCGTGACTGAAGCTTTCTTT
CDR3 protein: CASSSARTGGVTEAFF
J gene: TRBJ1-1
V gene: TRBV5-1
clone size: .
D gene: TRBD1

CDR3 DNA: TGCGCCAGCATGGGGGGATCGGGCGATGAAAAACTGTTTTTT
CDR3 protein: CASMGGSGDEKLFF
J gene: TRBJ1-4
V gene: TRBV10-2
clone size: once
D gene: .

CDR3 DNA: TGTGCCAGCAGCTCCATCCGGTCCGTCACAGATACGCAGTATTTT
CDR3 protein: CASSSIRSVTDTQYF
J gene: TRBJ2-3
V gene: TRBV7-9
clone size: .
D gene: .

CDR3 DNA: TGTGCCAGTAGTATAGATCTTGTGGGGCTAAAAAACATTCAGTACTTC
CDR3 protein: CASSIDLVGLKNIQYF
J gene: TRBJ2-4
V gene: TRBV19
clone size: once
D gene: .

CDR3 DNA: TGTGCCATCAGAGTCACGTCCGGGACAGGGGGCCCAAACTATGGCTACACCTTC
CDR3 protein: CAIRVTSGTGGPNYGYTF
J gene: TRBJ1-2
V gene: TRBV10-3
clone size: .
D gene: TRBD1

CDR3 DNA: TGTGCCAGCAGCCCAGAAGCCGGGACAGGCCTCTACGAGCAGTACTTC
CDR3 protein: CASSPEAGTGLYEQYF
J gene: TRBJ2-7
V gene: TRBV7-2
clone size: .
D gene: TRBD1

CDR3 DNA: TGTGCCAGCAGCCAGGGGACAGGAGTCAGCACAGATACGCAGTATTTT
CDR3 protein: CASSQGTGVSTDTQYF
J gene: TRBJ2-3
V gene: TRBV14
clone size: .
D gene: TRBD1

CDR3 DNA: TGTGCCAGCAGTTTAAGGATAGCGGGAGCGAAATACGAGCAGTACTTC
CDR3 protein: CASSLRIAGAKYEQYF
J gene: TRBJ2-7
V gene: TRBV27
clone size: .
D gene: TRBD2

CDR3 DNA: TGTGCCAGTCTGAGGTCTAGCGGCTCCTACAATGAGCAGTTCTTC
CDR3 protein: CASLRSSGSYNEQFF
J gene: TRBJ2-1
V gene: TRBV11-2
clone size: .
D gene: TRBD2

CDR3 DNA: TGCAGCGTTGCCAGGGCCGACACTGAAGCTTTCTTT
CDR3 protein: CSVARADTEAFF
J gene: TRBJ1-1
V gene: TRBV29-1
clone size: .
D gene: .

CDR3 DNA: TGTGCCAGCAGCCCCTCCCGGGTTTCTAGCACAGATACGCAGTATTTT
CDR3 protein: CASSPSRVSSTDTQYF
J gene: TRBJ2-3
V gene: TRBV27
clone size: .
D gene: .

CDR3 DNA: TGCGCCAGCAGCCGGGGGGATAGGGAGACCCAGTACTTC
CDR3 protein: CASSRGDRETQYF
J gene: TRBJ2-5
V gene: TRBV4-1
clone size: .
D gene: .

CDR3 DNA: TGTGCCAGCAGTAGCAAGCTGAGTGGCTATGGCTACACCTTC
CDR3 protein: CASSSKLSGYGYTF
J gene: TRBJ1-2
V gene: TRBV6-5
clone size: .
D gene: .

CDR3 DNA: TGTGCCAGCATGAGGGAAACTAATGAAAAACTGTTTTTT
CDR3 protein: CASMRETNEKLFF
J gene: TRBJ1-4
V gene: TRBV2
clone size: .
D gene: .

CDR3 DNA: TGTGCCAGCAGTTACTCTGGTGGGGACAGGGCGAAAGGCTACACCTTC
CDR3 protein: CASSYSGGDRAKGYTF
J gene: TRBJ1-2
V gene: TRBV6-5
clone size: .
D gene: TRBD1

CDR3 DNA: TGTGCCAGCAGCGTAGGGAGTCAGCCCTACAATGAGCAGTTCTTC
CDR3 protein: CASSVGSQPYNEQFF
J gene: TRBJ2-1
V gene: TRBV9
clone size: .
D gene: .

CDR3 DNA: TGCAGCGTAGAGCGCTACGAGCAGTACTTC
CDR3 protein: CSVERYEQYF
J gene: TRBJ2-7
V gene: TRBV29-1
clone size: .
D gene: .

CDR3 DNA: TGCGCCAGCAGCCAAGGACACAGGGGGCTGTTTTTT
CDR3 protein: CASSQGHRGLFF
J gene: TRBJ2-2
V gene: TRBV4-3
clone size: .
D gene: TRBD1